Included here is one T cell receptor (beta chain) sequence, with context. Study processing details: Amplifying reference gene primers gave estimates of nucleated cell counts. This table comes from immunoSEQ multiplex PCR, and its TCRdb copy is limited to in-frame clones, with some not included. From that table come the V and J calls and clone size; the DNA was used to work out D and trimming. The data contain roughly 150,000 clones, 65% to 90% of them singletons. This sample was taken from a study of blood T cell repertoires in COVID-19. Study background: The study drew acute and convalescent COVID-19 samples from the United States, Italy and Spain. PBMCs, B-cell-depleted T cells, or T cells provided the cDNA or gDNA that made up the material.

Trimming left V 3 bases short and J 0 bases short, with 12 bases between. This CDR3 is built from 16 residues. Germline assignment: CDR1 LNHDA and CDR2 SQIVND (reference sequence). Sequencing was performed on peripheral blood. The chain uses TRBV19 and TRBJ1-3; unclear D gene. The source of this sequence is a woman between 50 and 59 years old in a cohort sampled during active or convalescent COVID-19. As DNA, the CDR3 is TGTGCCAGTAGTATCCTAGACCGGCCCTCTGGAAACACCATATATTTT. It is translated as CASSILDRPSGNTIYF.